Listed below are T cell receptor beta chains from one sample, sequenced in a study of shared clonotypes between healthy human individuals. The protocol was immunoSEQ multiplex PCR, while the TCRdb copy is restricted to in-frame clones and leaves out a portion. The table lists around 750,000 clones, 74% of them singletons. The source material was memory CD4+ T cells sorted from blood. The receptors derive from a woman aged 25 to 39 in good health. CDR3s include the opening cysteine and the closing phenylalanine or tryptophan. The order of the fields is V gene, D gene, CDR3 length, clone size, J gene, CDR3 DNA, CDR3 protein. D genes are given only for firm matches. Not all rows give a size; the values are once, few, many and, for expanded clones, a class.

TRBV5-1	.	14	.	TRBJ2-5	TGCGCCAGCAGCTTGGGAGCAGGGGACGAGACCCAGTACTTC	CASSLGAGDETQYF
TRBV7-9	TRBD1	15	.	TRBJ1-1	TGTGCCAGCAGCCGCACCGGACAGGGGAACACTGAAGCTTTCTTT	CASSRTGQGNTEAFF
TRBV5-1	TRBD1	15	once	TRBJ1-2	TGCGCCAGCAGCGCCGGGACCACAGGGGGCTATGGCTACACCTTC	CASSAGTTGGYGYTF
TRBV21-1	.	15	once	TRBJ2-7	TGTGCCAGCAGCAAAGGCGGCCAGGGCCCCCACGAGCAGTACTTC	CASSKGGQGPHEQYF
TRBV19	.	14	.	TRBJ1-1	TGTGCCAGTAGACCCTCGGAGGTAAACACTGAAGCTTTCTTT	CASRPSEVNTEAFF
TRBV30	.	13	once	TRBJ1-1	TGTGCCTGGAGTGGCGAGCTGAACACTGAAGCTTTCTTT	CAWSGELNTEAFF
TRBV29-1	.	14	.	TRBJ2-5	TGCAGCGTTGCGGATCTGGGGGGATCAGAGACCCAGTACTTC	CSVADLGGSETQYF
TRBV28	.	11	.	TRBJ1-2	TGTGCCAGCAGTTCGGACTATGGCTACACCTTC	CASSSDYGYTF
TRBV27	.	15	.	TRBJ1-1	TGTGCCAGCAGTTCAACCCCAGGGGATAACACTGAAGCTTTCTTT	CASSSTPGDNTEAFF
TRBV6-1	.	13	.	TRBJ2-7	TGTGCCAGCAGGAGGCCCGAGGGCTACGAGCAGTACTTC	CASRRPEGYEQYF
TRBV6-1	.	15	.	TRBJ2-7	TGTGCCAGCAGTGAGGTGACAGGAAGCTCCTACGAGCAGTACTTC	CASSEVTGSSYEQYF
TRBV29-1	TRBD1	15	.	TRBJ1-3	TGCAGCGTTACAGGGACGACAGGGGCTGGAAACACCATATATTTT	CSVTGTTGAGNTIYF
TRBV30	.	17	.	TRBJ1-1	TGTGCCTCTTCACCCCCTGCTTTTGCGTTAGGCGTGGCTGAAGCTTTCTTT	CASSPPAFALGVAEAFF
TRBV18	.	14	.	TRBJ1-2	TGTGCCAGCTCACCCGGCGAGATTAACTATGGCTACACCTTC	CASSPGEINYGYTF